Listed here is a single T cell receptor beta chain. The sample originates from a study of blood T cell repertoires in COVID-19. Overall study context: The samples span acute and convalescent COVID-19 from the United States, Italy and Spain. In each case, the material was cDNA or gDNA derived from T cells, B-cell-depleted T cells, or PBMCs.

Per the original data handling: Reference gene primer amplification gave nucleated cell count estimates. Using immunoSEQ multiplex PCR, the repertoire was profiled, and TCRdb retains in-frame clones only, with some absent. That table furnishes V, J and clone size, whereas the DNA furnished D and trimming. The sample holds 150,000 to 200,000 clones, about 90% seen once. Germline CDR1 is MNHEY and CDR2 is SVGEGT. The CDR3 consists of 15 residues. Germline trimming cut 5 bases from V and 4 bases from J; bases unmatched to any gene: 10. The V gene is TRBV6-2 or TRBV6-3, the J gene TRBJ2-5; TRBD1 aligns across 7 bases. The receptor was derived from an older woman with COVID-19, enrolled during active disease. Sequenced: peripheral blood. The CDR3 here is CASSRTGAQGETQYF. The CDR3 coding sequence is TGTGCCAGCAGTCGCACAGGGGCGCAGGGAGAGACCCAGTACTTC.